Below are 5 T cell receptor beta chains sequenced from a single sample in a study of T cell responses to AZD1222 COVID-19 vaccine. Sequenced by immunoSEQ multiplex PCR; TCRdb stores in-frame clones only, minus some. The sample holds some 160,000 clones; roughly 91% are singletons and the top ten take about 1.8%. Sequencing was performed on peripheral blood, taken 28 days after the second AZD1222 dose. These TCRs come from an adult who received the AZD1222 COVID-19 vaccine.

This sequence joins TRBV20-1 and TRBJ1-1, with TRBD1 as a possible D gene (6 bases). Trimming took 4 bases from V and 6 from J, leaving 9 bases between them. Germline CDR1 DFQATT, CDR2 SNEGSKA (reference sequence). The CDR3 extends over 11 amino acids. The chain's CDR3 is CSANRVPEAFF. Written as DNA, the CDR3 is TGCAGTGCTAACAGGGTCCCTGAAGCTTTCTTT.

The J gene is TRBJ1-1, the V gene TRBV12-3 or TRBV12-4; unclear D gene. The CDR3 totals 13 residues. Trimming pared 2 bases from V and 0 bases from J, leaving 4 bases between. CDR3 loop: CASSLRLNTEAFF. CDR3 in DNA: TGTGCCAGCAGTTTAAGGTTGAACACTGAAGCTTTCTTT.

The chain carries TRBV19 and TRBJ1-1, with 9 bases that match TRBD1. J lost 5 bases, V lost 6 bases, and 16 bases had no gene match. The CDR3 is made up of 17 amino acids. The germline V gene has CDR1 LNHDA and CDR2 SQIVND (reference sequence). The CDR3 DNA follows: TGTGCCAGTAGAGTCGACAGGGGGTTTGCGCTGGGAACTGAAGCTTTCTTT. This sequence encodes CASRVDRGFALGTEAFF.

The J gene is TRBJ1-5, the V gene TRBV27; D unresolved. The CDR3 consists of 13 residues. With 3 bases removed from V and 5 bases from J, the gap between germline ends came to 8 bases. The germline V gene encodes CDR1 MNHEY and CDR2 SMNVEV (reference sequence). The chain's CDR3 is CASSLALDQPQHF. The CDR3 DNA follows: TGTGCCAGCAGTTTGGCGCTCGATCAGCCCCAGCATTTT.

The V gene is TRBV2, the J gene TRBJ1-5, with D uncertain. The CDR3 runs 15 residues. Germline values: CDR1 SNHLY, CDR2 FYNNEI. V gave up 4 bases and J gave up 0 bases, with 10 bases separating them. The CDR3: CASSGGPYSNQPQHF. CDR3 nucleotide sequence: TGTGCCAGCAGTGGGGGTCCTTATAGCAATCAGCCCCAGCATTTT.